This T cell receptor beta chain was identified in a study of regulatory T cells in long-lasting Graves disease. The CDR3 loop spans 13 amino acids. Deletions cut 1 base from V and 8 bases from J, with 9 bases between. Germline V gene lookup returns CDR1 LNHNV and CDR2 YYDKDF (reference sequence). Study-wide findings and caveats: Persistent Graves' cases showed lower TCR diversity than newly diagnosed cases.

Concerning this clonotype: The antigen is undetermined.

Building the TCR beta libraries relied on iRepertoire HTBI primers, and CDR3 regions underwent Arm-PCR. In the original workflow: Looking across samples, the authors found under 70 TRBV and 14 to 15 TRBJ segments. TCRdb ran MiXCR on the multiplex PCR reads and lists one entry per CDR3 protein. The V and J calls, along with clone size, are taken from TCRdb and not from the paper's own processing. The sample includes about 440,000 distinct CDR3 sequences, roughly 15% seen only once; the top ten take less than 30%. Time point described: newly diagnosed GD, antithyroid drugs for less than 3 months. After RNA was extracted from PBMCs, the TCR library was made from it. This sample also belongs to another study, concerning T cells in Graves' hyperthyroidism and ophthalmopathy. That work states: The study based diagnoses on clinical symptoms, serum thyroxine and TRAb, thyroid ultrasound and orbital computed tomography. Stable hyperthyroidism and ophthalmopathy were separated using 13 V-J signatures.

The sequenced sample was peripheral blood mononuclear cells (PBMCs), obtained at new diagnosis, from a patient treated with antithyroid drugs. The rearrangement uses TRBV15 and TRBJ2-1; maybe TRBD2 (5 bases). The receptor was derived from a woman between 18 and 30 years old with Graves disease. The CDR3: CATSRGSRDEQFF. CDR3 DNA sequence: TGTGCCACCAGCAGAGGATCGCGGGATGAGCAGTTCTTC.